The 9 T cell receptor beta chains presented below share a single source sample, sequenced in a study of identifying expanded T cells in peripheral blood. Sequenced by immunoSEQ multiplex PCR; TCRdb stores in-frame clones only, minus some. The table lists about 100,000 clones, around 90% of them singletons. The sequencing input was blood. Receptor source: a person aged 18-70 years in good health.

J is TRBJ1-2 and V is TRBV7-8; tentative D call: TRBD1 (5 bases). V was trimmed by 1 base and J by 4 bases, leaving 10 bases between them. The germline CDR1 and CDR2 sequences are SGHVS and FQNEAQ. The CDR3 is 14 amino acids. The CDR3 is CASSLGGISYGYTF. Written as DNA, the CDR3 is TGTGCCAGCAGCTTAGGGGGGATCAGCTATGGCTACACCTTC.

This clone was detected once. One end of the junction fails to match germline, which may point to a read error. The CDR3 region has the DNA TGTGCCGGCAGTTTTAGGGGGGATGAGCAGTTCTTC. This gives the protein CAGSFRGDEQFF. The chain carries TRBV28 and TRBJ2-1; D is possibly TRBD1 or TRBD2 (6 bases each). CDR1 and CDR2 (germline): MDHEN, SYDVKM. The CDR3 runs to 12 residues.

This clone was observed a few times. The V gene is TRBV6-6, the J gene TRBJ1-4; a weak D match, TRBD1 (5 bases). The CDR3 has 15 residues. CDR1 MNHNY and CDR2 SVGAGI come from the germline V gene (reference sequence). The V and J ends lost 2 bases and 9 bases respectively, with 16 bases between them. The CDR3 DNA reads TGTGCCAGCAGTTACCCTGGACACCAGCTGAAAAAACTGTTTTTT. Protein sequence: CASSYPGHQLKKLFF.

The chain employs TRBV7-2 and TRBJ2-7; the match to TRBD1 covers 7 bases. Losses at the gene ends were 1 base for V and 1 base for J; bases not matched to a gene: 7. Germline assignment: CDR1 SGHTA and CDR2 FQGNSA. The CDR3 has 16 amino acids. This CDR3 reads CASSLGGGRGSYEQYF. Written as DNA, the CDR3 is TGTGCCAGCAGCTTAGGTGGTGGCAGGGGGTCCTACGAGCAGTACTTC.

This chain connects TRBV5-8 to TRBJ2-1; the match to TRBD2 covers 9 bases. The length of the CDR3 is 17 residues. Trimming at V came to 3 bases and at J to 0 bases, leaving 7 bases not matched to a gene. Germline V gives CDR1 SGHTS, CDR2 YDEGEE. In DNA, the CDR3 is TGTGCCAGCAGCTCCCTAGCGGGACACCCCTCCTACAATGAGCAGTTCTTC. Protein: CASSSLAGHPSYNEQFF.

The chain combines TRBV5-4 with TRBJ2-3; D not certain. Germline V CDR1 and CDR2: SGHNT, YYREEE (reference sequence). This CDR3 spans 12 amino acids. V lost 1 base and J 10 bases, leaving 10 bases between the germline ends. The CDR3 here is CASSLTEQPQYF. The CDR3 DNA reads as TGTGCCAGCAGCTTGACCGAGCAGCCGCAGTATTTT.

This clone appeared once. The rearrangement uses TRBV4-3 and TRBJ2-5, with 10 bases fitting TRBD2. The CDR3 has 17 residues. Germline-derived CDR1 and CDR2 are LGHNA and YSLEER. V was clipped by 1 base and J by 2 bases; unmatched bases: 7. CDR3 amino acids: CASSQGLRLAGQETQYF. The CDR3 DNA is TGCGCCAGCAGCCAAGGGCTTAGACTAGCGGGTCAAGAGACCCAGTACTTC.

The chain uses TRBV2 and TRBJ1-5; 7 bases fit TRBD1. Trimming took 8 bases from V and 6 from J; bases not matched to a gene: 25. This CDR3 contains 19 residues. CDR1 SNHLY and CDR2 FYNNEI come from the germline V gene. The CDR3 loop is CASGGGPSKTGEGRQPQHF. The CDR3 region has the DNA TGTGCCAGCGGGGGCGGTCCCTCTAAAACAGGGGAGGGGCGTCAGCCCCAGCATTTT.

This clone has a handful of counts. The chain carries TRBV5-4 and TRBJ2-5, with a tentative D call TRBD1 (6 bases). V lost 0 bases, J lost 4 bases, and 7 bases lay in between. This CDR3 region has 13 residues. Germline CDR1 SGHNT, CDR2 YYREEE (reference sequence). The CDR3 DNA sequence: TGTGCCAGCAGCTTGGACAGGGCAGAGACCCAGTACTTC. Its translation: CASSLDRAETQYF.